This TCR beta chain was obtained from a study of cytomegalovirus exposure and HLA in healthy donors. As for this clone: What it binds is unknown.

Looked up from germline, CDR1 is SEHNR and CDR2 is FQNEAQ (reference sequence). This CDR3 is 13 amino acids long. The V end lost 3 bases, the J end lost 9 bases, and 13 bases lay between the germline ends. The study's findings and limits: Researchers reported from a later analysis that most CMV-associated TCR beta chains appeared HLA-restricted. A classifier reportedly called cytomegalovirus status with high sensitivity and specificity. Analysis performed later showed TCR beta chains linked to HLA being more clonally expanded than equally common others.

PCR used 60 Vbeta primers and 13 Jbeta primers. Using immunoSEQ multiplex PCR, the repertoire was profiled, and TCRdb retains in-frame clones only, with some absent. The table shows about 120,000 clones, with around 80% occurring only once. This TCR was sampled from a man aged 50 to 59 in good health and CMV-seronegative. The sample comprised PBMCs. The gene calls are TRBV7-9 and TRBJ2-3; D might be TRBD2 (6 bases). The chain's CDR3 is CASSFGGYDTQYF. The CDR3 nucleotides read TGTGCCAGCAGCTTCGGGGGATACGACACGCAGTATTTT.